This TCR beta chain emerged from a study of blood T cells in healthy people across ages. A minimum of 6 micrograms of total RNA was extracted per sample. The CDR3 runs to 12 residues. CDR1 is DFQATT and CDR2 is SNEGSKA in the germline V gene (reference sequence). The V end lost 5 bases, the J end lost 11 bases, and 18 bases lay between the germline ends. Primed by a sample-barcoded 5' primer and a J-beta primer mix, a second PCR proceeded for roughly 7 to 12 cycles. TCRdb processed the 5' RACE reads anew with MiXCR; each CDR3 protein has one entry. The data contain 1.2 million to 1.5 million distinct CDR3 sequences, approximately 59% of them singletons.

This receptor was identified in a man younger than 35 in good health. The chain couples TRBV20-1 to TRBJ2-5; D may be TRBD1 (7 bases). The sequencing sample was made of blood. CDR3 nucleotide sequence: TGCAGTGCTGCCCGACAGGGACGGGAGCAGTACTTC. As protein: CSAARQGREQYF.